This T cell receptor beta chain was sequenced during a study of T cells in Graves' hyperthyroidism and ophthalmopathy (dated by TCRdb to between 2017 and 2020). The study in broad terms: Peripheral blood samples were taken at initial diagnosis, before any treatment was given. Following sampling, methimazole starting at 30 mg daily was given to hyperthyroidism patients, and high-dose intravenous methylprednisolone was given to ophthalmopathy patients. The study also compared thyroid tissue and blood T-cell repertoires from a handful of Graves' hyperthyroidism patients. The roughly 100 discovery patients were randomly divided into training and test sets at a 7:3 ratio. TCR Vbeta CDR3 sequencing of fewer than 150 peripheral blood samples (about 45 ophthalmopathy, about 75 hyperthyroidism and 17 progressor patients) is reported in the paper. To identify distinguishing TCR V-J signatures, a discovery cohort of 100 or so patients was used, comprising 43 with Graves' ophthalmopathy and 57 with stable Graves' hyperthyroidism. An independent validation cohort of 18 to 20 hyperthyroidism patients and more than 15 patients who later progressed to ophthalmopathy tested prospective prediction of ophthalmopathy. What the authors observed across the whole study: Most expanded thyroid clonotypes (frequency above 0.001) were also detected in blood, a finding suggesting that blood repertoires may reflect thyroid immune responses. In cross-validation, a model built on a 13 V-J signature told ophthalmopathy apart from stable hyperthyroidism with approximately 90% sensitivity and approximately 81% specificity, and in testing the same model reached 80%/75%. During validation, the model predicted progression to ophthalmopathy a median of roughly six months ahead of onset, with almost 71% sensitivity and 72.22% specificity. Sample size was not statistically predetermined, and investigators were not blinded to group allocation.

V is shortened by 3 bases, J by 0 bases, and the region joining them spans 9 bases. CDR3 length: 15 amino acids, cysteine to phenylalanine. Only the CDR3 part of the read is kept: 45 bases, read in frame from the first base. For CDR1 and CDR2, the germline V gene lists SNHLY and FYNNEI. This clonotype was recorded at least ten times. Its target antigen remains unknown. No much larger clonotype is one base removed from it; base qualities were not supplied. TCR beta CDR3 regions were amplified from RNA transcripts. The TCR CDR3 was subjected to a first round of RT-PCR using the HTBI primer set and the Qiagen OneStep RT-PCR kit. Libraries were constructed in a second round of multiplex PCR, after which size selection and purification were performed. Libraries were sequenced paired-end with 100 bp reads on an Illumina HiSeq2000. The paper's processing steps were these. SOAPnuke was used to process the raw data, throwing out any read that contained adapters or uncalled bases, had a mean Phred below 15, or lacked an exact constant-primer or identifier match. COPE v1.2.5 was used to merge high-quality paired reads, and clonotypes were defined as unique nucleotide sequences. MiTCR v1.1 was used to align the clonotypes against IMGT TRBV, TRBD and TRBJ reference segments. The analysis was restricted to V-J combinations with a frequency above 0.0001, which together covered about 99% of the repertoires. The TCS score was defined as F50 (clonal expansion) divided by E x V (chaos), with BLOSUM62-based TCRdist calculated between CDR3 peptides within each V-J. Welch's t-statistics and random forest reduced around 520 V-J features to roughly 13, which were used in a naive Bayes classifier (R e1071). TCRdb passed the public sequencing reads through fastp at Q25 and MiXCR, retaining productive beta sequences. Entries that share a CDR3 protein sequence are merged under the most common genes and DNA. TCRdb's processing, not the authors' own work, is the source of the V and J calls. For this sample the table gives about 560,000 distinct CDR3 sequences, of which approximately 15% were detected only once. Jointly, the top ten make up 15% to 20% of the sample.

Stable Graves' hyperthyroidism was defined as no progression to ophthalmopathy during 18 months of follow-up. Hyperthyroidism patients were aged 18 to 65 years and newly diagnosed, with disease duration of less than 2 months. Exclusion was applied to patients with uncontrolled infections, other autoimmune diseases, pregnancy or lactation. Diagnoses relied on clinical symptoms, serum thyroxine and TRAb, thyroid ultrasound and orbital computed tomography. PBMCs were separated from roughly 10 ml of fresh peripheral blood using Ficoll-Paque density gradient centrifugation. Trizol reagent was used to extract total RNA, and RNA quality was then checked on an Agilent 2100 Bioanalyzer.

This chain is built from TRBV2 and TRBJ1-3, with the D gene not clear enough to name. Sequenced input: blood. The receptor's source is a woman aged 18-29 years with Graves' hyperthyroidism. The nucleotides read TGTGCCAGCAGTGAGGTCGGGTACTCTGGAAACACCATATATTTT. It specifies CASSEVGYSGNTIYF.